This T cell receptor beta chain is drawn from a study of blood T cell repertoires in COVID-19. In the study overall: Spain, Italy and the United States supplied samples that represented acute and convalescent COVID-19. T cells, B-cell-depleted T cells, or PBMCs supplied cDNA or gDNA.

There are 15 residues in the CDR3. V shed 1 base and J shed 2 bases, with 11 bases lying between them. Germline V gene sequence: CDR1 LNHDA, CDR2 SQIVND (reference sequence). In the authors' methods: Nucleated cell counts were estimated from reference gene primer amplification. Only in-frame clones appear in the TCRdb table, and some are missing; sequencing was by immunoSEQ multiplex PCR. V, J and clone size are those of that table, while D and trimming were read from the DNA. The sample includes 180,000 or so clones, about 90% of them seen just once. The material sequenced was peripheral blood. The clonotype originates from a man between 18 and 29 years old with active or convalescent COVID-19. The chain carries TRBV19 and TRBJ1-2; the D gene is possibly TRBD1 (6 bases). The CDR3 loop reads CASSIGWDTNYGYTF. The CDR3 nucleotides read TGTGCCAGTAGTATAGGTTGGGACACCAACTATGGCTACACCTTC.